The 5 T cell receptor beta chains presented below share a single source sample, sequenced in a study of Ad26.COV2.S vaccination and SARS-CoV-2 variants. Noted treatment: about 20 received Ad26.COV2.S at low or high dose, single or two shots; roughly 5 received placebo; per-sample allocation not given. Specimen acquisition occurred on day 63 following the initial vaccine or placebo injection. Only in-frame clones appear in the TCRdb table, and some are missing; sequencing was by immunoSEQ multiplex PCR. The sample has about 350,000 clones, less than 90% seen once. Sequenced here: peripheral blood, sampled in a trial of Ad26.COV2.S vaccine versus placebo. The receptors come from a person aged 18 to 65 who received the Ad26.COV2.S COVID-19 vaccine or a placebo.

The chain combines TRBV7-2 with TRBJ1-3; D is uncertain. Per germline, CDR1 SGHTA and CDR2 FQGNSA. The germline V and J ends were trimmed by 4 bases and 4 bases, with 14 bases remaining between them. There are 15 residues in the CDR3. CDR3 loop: CASSSQIQAGNTIYF. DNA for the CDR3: TGTGCCAGCAGCTCACAGATTCAAGCCGGAAACACCATATATTTT.

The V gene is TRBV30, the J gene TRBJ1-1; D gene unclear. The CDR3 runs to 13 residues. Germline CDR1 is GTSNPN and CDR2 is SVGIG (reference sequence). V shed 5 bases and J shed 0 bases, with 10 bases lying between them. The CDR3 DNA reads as TGTGCCTGGGGAGGGAAATTGAACACTGAAGCTTTCTTT. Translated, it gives CAWGGKLNTEAFF.

The CDR3 DNA reads as TGTGCCAGCAGCTCCGACAGGGTTTACAATGAGCAGTTCTTC. It yields the protein CASSSDRVYNEQFF. This chain links TRBV7-3 with TRBJ2-1; 7 bases agree with TRBD1. The CDR3 spans 14 residues. V was clipped by 4 bases and J by 4 bases; unmatched bases: 4. Germline CDR1 and CDR2: SGHTA and FQGTGA.

This CDR3 is CASSIMGSGVRGEQFF. The CDR3, as DNA: TGTGCCAGTAGTATAATGGGAAGCGGAGTACGGGGTGAGCAGTTCTTC. The chain combines TRBV19 with TRBJ2-1, with D tentatively TRBD2 (5 bases). This CDR3 is built from 16 residues. V lost 2 bases and J lost 9, with 20 bases in between. Germline CDR1 is LNHDA and CDR2 is SQIVND (reference sequence). Full variable domain (outside the CDR3, taken from reference TRBV19 and TRBJ2-1): DGGITQSPKYLFRKEGQNVTLSCEQNLNHDAMYWYRQDPGQGLRLIYYSQIVNDFQKGDIAEGYSVSREKKESFPLTVTSAQKNPTAFYLCASSIMGSGVRGEQFFGPGTRLTVL.

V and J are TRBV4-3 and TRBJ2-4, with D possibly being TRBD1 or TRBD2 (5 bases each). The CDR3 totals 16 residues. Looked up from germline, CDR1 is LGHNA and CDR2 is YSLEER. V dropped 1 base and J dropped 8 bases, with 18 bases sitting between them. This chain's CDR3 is CASSQGGSTRGDIQYF. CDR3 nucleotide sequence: TGCGCCAGCAGCCAAGGGGGGAGTACCCGAGGGGACATTCAGTACTTC.